This TCR beta chain was sequenced in a study of blood T cell repertoires in COVID-19. The V and J ends lost 0 bases and 5 bases respectively, with 19 bases between them. This CDR3 contains 17 residues. From germline, CDR1 is LGHDT and CDR2 YNNKEL (reference sequence). TCRdb's table, derived via immunoSEQ multiplex PCR, lists solely in-frame clones and lacks some. The data show 400,000 to 550,000 clones, about 89% seen once. The source is a woman in her 30s with acute or convalescent COVID-19. V and J are TRBV3-1 (or the pseudogene TRBV3-2) and TRBJ2-5; maybe TRBD2 (7 bases). The sample comprised peripheral blood. CDR3 nucleotide sequence: TGTGCCAGCAGCCAAGATCGGCCCGCGGGGGCGGGTGAGACCCAGTACTTC. It translates to CASSQDRPAGAGETQYF.